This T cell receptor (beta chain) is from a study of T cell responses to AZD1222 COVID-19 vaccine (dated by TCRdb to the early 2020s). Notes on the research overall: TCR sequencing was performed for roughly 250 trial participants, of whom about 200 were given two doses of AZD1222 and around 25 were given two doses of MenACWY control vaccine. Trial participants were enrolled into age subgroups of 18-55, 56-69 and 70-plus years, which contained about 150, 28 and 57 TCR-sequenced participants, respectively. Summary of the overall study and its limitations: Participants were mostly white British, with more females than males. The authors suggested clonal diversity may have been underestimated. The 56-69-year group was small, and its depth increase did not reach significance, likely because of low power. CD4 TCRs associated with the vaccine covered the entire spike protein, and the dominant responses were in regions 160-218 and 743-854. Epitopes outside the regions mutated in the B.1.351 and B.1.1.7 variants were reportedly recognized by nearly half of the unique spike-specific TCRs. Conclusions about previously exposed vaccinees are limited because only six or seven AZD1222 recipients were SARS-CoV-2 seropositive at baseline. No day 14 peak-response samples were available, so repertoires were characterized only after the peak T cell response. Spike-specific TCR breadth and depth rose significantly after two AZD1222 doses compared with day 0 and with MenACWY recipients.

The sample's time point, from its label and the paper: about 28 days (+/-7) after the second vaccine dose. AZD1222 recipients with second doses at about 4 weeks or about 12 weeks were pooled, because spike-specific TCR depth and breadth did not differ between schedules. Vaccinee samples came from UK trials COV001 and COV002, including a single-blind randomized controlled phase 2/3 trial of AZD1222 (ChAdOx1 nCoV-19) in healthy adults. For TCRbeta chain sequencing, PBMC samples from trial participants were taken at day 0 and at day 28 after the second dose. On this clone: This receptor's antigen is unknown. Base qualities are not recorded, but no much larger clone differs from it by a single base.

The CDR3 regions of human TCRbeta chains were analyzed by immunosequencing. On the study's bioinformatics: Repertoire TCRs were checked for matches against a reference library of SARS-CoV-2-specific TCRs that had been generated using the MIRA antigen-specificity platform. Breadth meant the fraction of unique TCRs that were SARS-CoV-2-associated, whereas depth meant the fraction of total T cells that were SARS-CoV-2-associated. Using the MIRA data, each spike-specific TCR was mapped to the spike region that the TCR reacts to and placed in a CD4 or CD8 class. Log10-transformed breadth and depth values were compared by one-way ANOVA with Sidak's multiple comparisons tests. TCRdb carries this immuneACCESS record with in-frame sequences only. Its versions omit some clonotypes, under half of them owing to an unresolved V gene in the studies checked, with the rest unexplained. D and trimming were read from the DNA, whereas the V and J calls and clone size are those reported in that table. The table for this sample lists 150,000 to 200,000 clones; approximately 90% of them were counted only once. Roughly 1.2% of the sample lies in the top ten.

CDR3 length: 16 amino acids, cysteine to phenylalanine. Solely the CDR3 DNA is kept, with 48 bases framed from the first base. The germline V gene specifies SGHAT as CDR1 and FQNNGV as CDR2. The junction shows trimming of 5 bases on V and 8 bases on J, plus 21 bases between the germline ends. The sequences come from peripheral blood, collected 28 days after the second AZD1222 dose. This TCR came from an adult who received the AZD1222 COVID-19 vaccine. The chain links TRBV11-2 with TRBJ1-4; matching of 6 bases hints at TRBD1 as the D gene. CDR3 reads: CASSPIRGWRGEKLFF. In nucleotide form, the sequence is TGTGCCAGCAGCCCCATAAGGGGTTGGAGGGGGGAAAAACTGTTTTTT.